This T cell receptor beta chain emerged from a study of cytomegalovirus exposure and HLA in healthy donors. Study-wide context: The 120 validation repertoires, a later analysis reported, used the same platform as the 700 or so repertoires from the first cohort.

Clones were read by immunoSEQ multiplex PCR, and TCRdb kept only the in-frame ones, dropping some. The sample includes about 120,000 clones, approximately 87% of them seen just once. V gave up 8 bases and J gave up 3 bases; unmatched junction bases: 6. Germline CDR1 is LNHNV and CDR2 is YYDKDF (reference sequence). The CDR3 length is 14 residues. To note about this clone: The antigen remains undetermined.

Study conclusions and caveats: The dataset shows that most TCR sequences were rare, while some public TCRs occurred in many donors. Associated with cytomegalovirus, according to the listing, were 150 to 200 TCR beta chains. Reportedly, cytomegalovirus status was diagnosed with high sensitivity and specificity.

The rearrangement links TRBV15 to TRBJ1-5; 8 bases fit TRBD1. Source material: PBMCs. The TCR comes from a woman aged 30 to 39 in good health and CMV-seronegative. The CDR3 reads CATRRDRNNQPQHF. The DNA of the CDR3 is TGTGCCACCCGCCGGGACAGGAACAATCAGCCCCAGCATTTT. The full variable domain, rest sourced from reference TRBV15 and TRBJ1-5, is DAMVIQNPRYQVTQFGKPVTLSCSQTLNHNVMYWYQQKSSQAPKLLFHYYDKDFNNEADTPDNFQSRRPNTSFCFLDIRSPGLGDTAMYLCATRRDRNNQPQHFGDGTRLSIL.